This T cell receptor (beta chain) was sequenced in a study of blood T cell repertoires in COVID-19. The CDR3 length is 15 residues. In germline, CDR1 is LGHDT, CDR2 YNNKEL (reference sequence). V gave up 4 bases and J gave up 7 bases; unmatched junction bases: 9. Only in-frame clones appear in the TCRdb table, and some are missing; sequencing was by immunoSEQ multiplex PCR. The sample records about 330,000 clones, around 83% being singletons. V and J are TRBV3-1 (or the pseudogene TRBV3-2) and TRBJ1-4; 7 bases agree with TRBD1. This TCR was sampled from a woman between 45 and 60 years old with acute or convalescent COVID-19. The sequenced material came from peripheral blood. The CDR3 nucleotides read TGTGCCAGCAGCCGAAGTAGGGGGCGTGGTGAAAAACTGTTTTTT. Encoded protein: CASSRSRGRGEKLFF.